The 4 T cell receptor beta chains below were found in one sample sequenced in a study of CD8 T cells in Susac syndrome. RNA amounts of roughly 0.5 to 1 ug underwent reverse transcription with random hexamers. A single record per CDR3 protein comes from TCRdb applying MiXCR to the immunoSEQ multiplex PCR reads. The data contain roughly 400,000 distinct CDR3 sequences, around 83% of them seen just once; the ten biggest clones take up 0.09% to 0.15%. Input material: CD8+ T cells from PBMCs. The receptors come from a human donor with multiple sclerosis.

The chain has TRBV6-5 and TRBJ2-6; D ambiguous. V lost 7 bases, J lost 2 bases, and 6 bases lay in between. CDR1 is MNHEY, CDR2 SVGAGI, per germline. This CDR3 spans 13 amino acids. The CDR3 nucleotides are TGTGCCAGCACCGGAGCTGGGGCCAACGTCCTGACTTTC. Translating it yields CASTGAGANVLTF.

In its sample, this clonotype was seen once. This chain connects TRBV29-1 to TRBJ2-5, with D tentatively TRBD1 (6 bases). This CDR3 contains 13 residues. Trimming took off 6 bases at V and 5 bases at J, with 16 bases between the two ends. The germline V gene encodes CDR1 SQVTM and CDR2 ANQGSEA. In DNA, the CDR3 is TGCAGCGTGCGCCCGGGACACGTTGAGACCCAGTACTTC. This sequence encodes CSVRPGHVETQYF.

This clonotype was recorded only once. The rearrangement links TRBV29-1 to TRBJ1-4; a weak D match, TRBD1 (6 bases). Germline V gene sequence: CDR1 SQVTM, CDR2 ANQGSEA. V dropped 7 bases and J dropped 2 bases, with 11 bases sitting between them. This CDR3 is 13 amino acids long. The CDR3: CSGMDSTNEKLFF. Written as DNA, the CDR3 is TGCAGCGGTATGGACAGCACTAATGAAAAACTGTTTTTT. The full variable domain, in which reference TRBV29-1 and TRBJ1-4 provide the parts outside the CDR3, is SAVISQKPSRDICQRGTSLTIQCQVDSQVTMMFWYRQQPGQSLTLIATANQGSEATYESGFVIDKFPISRPNLTFSTLTVSNMSPEDSSIYLCSGMDSTNEKLFFGSGTQLSVL.

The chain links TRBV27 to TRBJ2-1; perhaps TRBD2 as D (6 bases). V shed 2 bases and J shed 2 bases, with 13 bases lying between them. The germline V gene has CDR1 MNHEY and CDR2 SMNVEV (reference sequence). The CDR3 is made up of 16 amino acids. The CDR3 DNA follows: TGTGCCAGCAGTTTAGGGACTTCCCCCACCTACAATGAGCAGTTCTTC. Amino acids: CASSLGTSPTYNEQFF.